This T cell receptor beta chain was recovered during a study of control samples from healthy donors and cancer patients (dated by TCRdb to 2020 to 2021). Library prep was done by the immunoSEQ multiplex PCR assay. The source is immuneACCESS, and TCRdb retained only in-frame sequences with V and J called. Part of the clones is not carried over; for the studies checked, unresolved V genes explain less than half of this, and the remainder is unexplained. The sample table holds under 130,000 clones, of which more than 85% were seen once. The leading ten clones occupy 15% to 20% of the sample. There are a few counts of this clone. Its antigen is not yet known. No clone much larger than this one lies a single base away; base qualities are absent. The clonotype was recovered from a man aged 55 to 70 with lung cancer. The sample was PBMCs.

This receptor carries the CDR3 CASSQEGSFNYGYTF. DNA sequence: TGTGCCAGCAGCCAAGAGGGGTCCTTCAACTATGGCTACACCTTC. The chain uses TRBV4-2 and TRBJ1-2, with no D gene named confidently. CDR1 and CDR2, looked up from the germline V gene, are LGHNA and YNFKEQ. The CDR3 starts with the cysteine, ends with the phenylalanine, and has 15 residues. Solely the CDR3 DNA is kept, with 45 bases framed from the first base. V loses 0 bases of germline sequence and J loses 2 bases, and the interval between the two ends is 10 bases.